These 29 T cell receptor beta chains were sequenced from one sample in a study of graft-versus-host responses after intestinal transplantation (dated by TCRdb to the early 2020s). The library was generated by the immunoSEQ multiplex PCR assay. Imported from immuneACCESS, the table was reduced by TCRdb to in-frame sequences with V and J called. These copies leave out some clones; in studies compared against another copy, an unresolved V gene accounts for under half, and the cause of the remainder is not known. A total of almost 70,000 clones appear in this sample, roughly 89% of them only once. Clones ranked in the top ten supply roughly 6.3% of the sample. The sequencing used bone marrow, collected 734 days after intestinal transplantation. Receptor source: a human patient who received an intestinal transplant, so some T cells may come from the graft donor.

The V and J genes are TRBV5-4 and TRBJ2-1, with D tentatively TRBD1 (5 bases). Germline CDR1 reads SGHNT; CDR2 reads YYREEE (reference sequence). The V gene lost 4 bases and the J gene lost 3 bases, with 11 bases spanning the gap. This CDR3 has 14 amino acids. CDR3 sequence (DNA): TGTGCCAGCAGCCTGGACAAGATCTACAATGAGCAGTTCTTC. Its translation: CASSLDKIYNEQFF.

The gene calls are TRBV7-9 and TRBJ2-1; D call uncertain. The CDR3 spans 12 residues. V was clipped by 5 bases and J by 10 bases, with 12 bases between them. Germline V gene data show CDR1 as SEHNR and CDR2 as FQNEAQ (reference sequence). The CDR3 loop is CASSGDKHEQFF. In DNA form, the CDR3 reads TGTGCCAGCAGCGGCGACAAGCACGAGCAGTTCTTC.

This sequence joins TRBV15 and TRBJ2-1, with D possibly matching TRBD1 (6 bases). Trimming cost V 0 bases and J 8 bases, with 14 bases left between them. Germline values: CDR1 LNHNV, CDR2 YYDKDF (reference sequence). The length of the CDR3 is 15 residues. The CDR3 loop is CATSRDRPQGHEQFF. As DNA, the CDR3 is TGTGCCACCAGCAGAGATCGACCCCAGGGGCATGAGCAGTTCTTC.

The rearrangement uses TRBV7-3 and TRBJ1-5, with D unclear. This CDR3 spans 15 amino acids. Germline loops: CDR1 SGHTA, CDR2 FQGTGA. V shed 5 bases and J shed 1 base, with 12 bases lying between them. In nucleotides, the CDR3 is TGTGCCAGCAGCCAAGATCCTGGGAGCAATCAGCCCCAGCATTTT. Translation gives CASSQDPGSNQPQHF. The full variable domain, rest sourced from reference TRBV7-3 and TRBJ1-5, is GAGVSQTPSNKVTEKGKYVELRCDPISGHTALYWYRQSLGQGPEFLIYFQGTGAADDSGLPNDRFFAVRPEGSVSTLKIQRTERGDSAVYLCASSQDPGSNQPQHFGDGTRLSIL.

This rearrangement joins TRBV7-9 to TRBJ2-7, with 8 nucleotides matching TRBD2. V was clipped by 10 bases and J by 1 base; unmatched bases: 6. Germline CDR1 is SEHNR and CDR2 is FQNEAQ (reference sequence). The length of the CDR3 is 13 residues. The CDR3 reads CATLQRESYEQYF. In nucleotides, the CDR3 is TGTGCCACCCTCCAGCGGGAGTCCTACGAGCAGTACTTC.

As concerns this clone: Relative to the germline gene, one junction end is altered; a read error may explain this. The sample holds other DNA sequences that translate to the same CDR3. The V call is TRBV6-5, the J call TRBJ1-1; D uncertain. Germline CDR1 and CDR2: MNHEY and SVGAGI. This CDR3 has 15 residues. Here the CDR3 reads CASKRSSVMNTEAFF. The CDR3 DNA reads TGTGCCAGCAAGCGGAGCTCGGTAATGAACACTGAGGCTTTCTTT.

The rearrangement links TRBV6-6 to TRBJ2-1, with 7 bases that match TRBD1. The V gene end was trimmed by 2 bases and the J gene end by 5 bases; junction bases not matched to a gene: 6. Germline-derived CDR1 and CDR2 are MNHNY and SVGAGI (reference sequence). CDR3 length: 15 residues. The CDR3: CASSYGQAWDNEQFF. CDR3 coding DNA: TGTGCCAGCAGTTACGGACAGGCTTGGGACAATGAGCAGTTCTTC.

The rearrangement links TRBV7-6 to TRBJ2-1; D is uncertain. Germline V gives CDR1 SGHVS, CDR2 FNYEAQ. Trimming stripped 2 bases from V and 3 bases from J, with 14 bases between. The CDR3 totals 16 residues. CDR3 nucleotide sequence: TGTGCCAGCAGCTTACCGCACCAGGACCGCTACAATGAGCAGTTCTTC. Encoded protein: CASSLPHQDRYNEQFF.

The chain couples TRBV25-1 to TRBJ2-3, with D uncertain. This CDR3 contains 14 residues. V was shortened by 5 bases and J by 3 bases, with 12 bases between the two germline ends. Germline-derived CDR1 and CDR2 are MGHDK and SYGVNS. Here the CDR3 DNA reads TGTGCCAGCAGTCAGAGGTACTTGACAGATACGCAGTATTTT. Its protein product is CASSQRYLTDTQYF.

V is TRBV9 and J is TRBJ2-2; D is unresolved. V shed 0 bases and J shed 1 base, with 19 bases lying between them. This CDR3 is built from 19 residues. Looked up from germline, CDR1 is SGDLS and CDR2 is YYNGEE. CDR3: CASSVGRAVGPRNTGELFF. The DNA for the CDR3 is TGTGCCAGCAGCGTAGGGCGCGCAGTGGGTCCACGGAACACCGGGGAGCTGTTTTTT.

The V call is TRBV4-3, the J call TRBJ2-7; 7 bases match TRBD2. The CDR3 is made up of 17 amino acids. The germline V gene encodes CDR1 LGHNA and CDR2 YSLEER. Trimming cost V 1 base and J 2 bases; bases outside gene matches: 11. The CDR3 DNA reads as TGCGCCAGCAGCCAAGTGTTCGTACTAGCGAACACCTACGAGCAGTACTTC. Its translation: CASSQVFVLANTYEQYF.

The rearrangement uses TRBV20-1 and TRBJ1-1; perhaps TRBD1 as D (6 bases). This CDR3 has 11 residues. V was cut by 1 base and J by 8 bases, with 8 bases left in between. From germline, CDR1 is DFQATT and CDR2 SNEGSKA (reference sequence). Here the CDR3 DNA reads TGCAGTGCTAGAGGACAGGACGAAGCTTTCTTT. Translation gives CSARGQDEAFF.

The chain uses TRBV9 and TRBJ1-1, with D maybe TRBD1 (5 bases). The CDR3 totals 14 residues. CDR1 and CDR2 from the germline V gene are SGDLS and YYNGEE. Trimming cost V 4 bases and J 8 bases, with 18 bases left between them. CDR3 coding DNA: TGTGCCAGCAGCCTAACGGACGGTTGGGGGGAAGCTTTCTTT. Translation: CASSLTDGWGEAFF.

The chain couples TRBV10-3 to TRBJ2-7, with D perhaps matching TRBD2 (5 bases). CDR1 is ENHRY, CDR2 SYGVKD, per germline. The CDR3 spans 13 residues. V was clipped by 10 bases and J by 7 bases, with 20 bases between them. DNA of the CDR3: TGTGCCACCAGGACGGCGGTTGAGGGTGAGCAGTACTTC. This codes for CATRTAVEGEQYF.

This chain links TRBV9 with TRBJ1-6, with D possibly TRBD1 on 5 matching bases. V was clipped by 3 bases and J by 4 bases, with 11 bases between them. The CDR3 spans 15 residues. Germline lookup yields CDR1 SGDLS and CDR2 YYNGEE. CDR3 in DNA: TGTGCCAGCAGCGGCCGGGACGGATATAATTCACCCCTCCACTTT. This codes for CASSGRDGYNSPLHF.

DNA for the CDR3: TGTGCCAGCAGTGAACAAGGGCCTAGGCAGTACTTC. Protein sequence: CASSEQGPRQYF. V usage is TRBV6-1 and J usage is TRBJ2-7; no firm D call. The CDR3 is made up of 12 amino acids. V was clipped by 2 bases and J by 9 bases, with 11 bases between them. Germline CDR1 MNHNS, CDR2 SASEGT.

J is TRBJ2-7 and V is TRBV4-1, with 7 bases lining up with TRBD1. The V segment lost 4 bases and the J segment 5 bases; nucleotides outside the gene matches: 8. The CDR3 sequence is 14 residues long. Germline values: CDR1 MGHRA, CDR2 YSYEKL. The CDR3 sequence: CASSPRGTLDEQYF. The CDR3 DNA sequence: TGCGCCAGCAGCCCCAGGGGGACCCTCGACGAGCAGTACTTC.

The chain is built from TRBV13 and TRBJ2-5; a weak D match, TRBD1 (7 bases). Between the trimmed V and J ends, which lost 5 bases and 4 bases, there was a span of 20 bases. Looked up from germline, CDR1 is PRHDT and CDR2 is FYEKMQ (reference sequence). This CDR3 region has 16 residues. The CDR3 nucleotides are TGTGCCAGCAGCCGAACCCAGGGGGGTCTCCCAGAGACCCAGTACTTC. Its protein is CASSRTQGGLPETQYF.

The CDR3 region has the DNA TGCGCCAGCAGCTTCGACAGGGGGAACACTGAAGCTTTCTTT. Protein: CASSFDRGNTEAFF. J is TRBJ1-1 and V is TRBV4-1, with 8 bases identical to TRBD1. With 5 bases clipped from V and 1 base from J, the junction kept 3 bases outside the gene matches. CDR3 length: 14 residues. CDR1 is MGHRA and CDR2 is YSYEKL in the germline V gene.

The chain combines TRBV4-1 with TRBJ2-3, with TRBD2 as a possible D gene (6 bases). The germline V gene encodes CDR1 MGHRA and CDR2 YSYEKL. This CDR3 contains 15 residues. Trimming took off 1 base at V and 5 bases at J, with 13 bases between the two ends. CDR3: CASSQGFGGKDTQYF. The CDR3 DNA is TGCGCCAGCAGCCAAGGCTTCGGGGGAAAAGATACGCAGTATTTT.

This clone appeared once. V is TRBV27 and J is TRBJ1-2; D unclear. CDR3 length: 15 residues. CDR1 is MNHEY and CDR2 is SMNVEV in the germline V gene (reference sequence). Trimming left V 5 bases short and J 8 bases short, with 21 bases between. CDR3 nucleotides: TGTGCCAGCAGTGTCCTCCCCCTGACGGGTCAAGGCTACACCTTC. It yields the protein CASSVLPLTGQGYTF.

V gene TRBV7-6 combines with J gene TRBJ2-1; the D gene could be TRBD1 or TRBD2 (5 bases each). From germline, CDR1 is SGHVS and CDR2 FNYEAQ. The CDR3 covers 16 residues. V lost 5 bases and J 2 bases, leaving 16 bases between the germline ends. The CDR3 is CASSVGTPLPYNEQFF. CDR3 bases: TGTGCCAGCAGCGTCGGGACCCCTCTGCCCTACAATGAGCAGTTCTTC. Full variable domain (missing parts from reference TRBV7-6 and TRBJ2-1): GAGVSQSPRYKVTKRGQDVALRCDPISGHVSLYWYRQALGQGPEFLTYFNYEAQQDKSGLPNDRFSAERPEGSISTLTIQRTEQRDSAMYRCASSVGTPLPYNEQFFGPGTRLTVL.

The count of this clone is one. This chain uses TRBV6-5 with TRBJ2-1, with 8 bases that match TRBD1. V lost 5 bases to trimming and J lost 5 bases; unmatched junction nucleotides: 5. CDR1 is MNHEY, CDR2 SVGAGI, per germline. The CDR3 runs 14 residues. The CDR3 DNA sequence: TGTGCCAGCAGTCCGACAGGGGCAGACAATGAGCAGTTCTTC. This codes for CASSPTGADNEQFF.

The sample holds one count of this clone. This chain links TRBV9 with TRBJ2-7; D is unresolved. V gave up 0 bases and J gave up 0 bases, with 10 bases separating them. This CDR3 is built from 15 residues. Germline CDR1 and CDR2: SGDLS and YYNGEE. The CDR3 loop reads CASSVGLLGSYEQYF. The DNA of the CDR3 is TGTGCCAGCAGCGTAGGATTACTCGGCTCCTACGAGCAGTACTTC.

This clone was counted once. This chain links TRBV2 with TRBJ2-5, with TRBD1 identical over 7 bases. The V segment lost 7 bases and the J segment 2 bases; nucleotides outside the gene matches: 4. Germline loops: CDR1 SNHLY, CDR2 FYNNEI. The CDR3 totals 13 residues. The CDR3 spells CASKRDSQETQYF. The DNA of the CDR3 is TGTGCCAGCAAGAGGGACAGTCAAGAGACCCAGTACTTC.

The V gene is TRBV29-1, the J gene TRBJ2-6; no firm D call. There are 14 residues in the CDR3. V dropped 7 bases and J dropped 3 bases, with 13 bases sitting between them. Germline V CDR1 and CDR2: SQVTM, ANQGSEA. CDR3 bases: TGCAGCGCCGGCGGAAGTAGTGGGGCCAACGTCCTGACTTTC. Translation: CSAGGSSGANVLTF.

The rearrangement links TRBV6-5 to TRBJ2-1; 9 positions agree with TRBD2. Looked up from germline, CDR1 is MNHEY and CDR2 is SVGAGI. The CDR3 spans 15 residues. The V and J ends lost 8 bases and 3 bases, in that order; junction bases with no gene match: 8. The CDR3 sequence is CASYTAGGSYNEQFF. In nucleotides, the CDR3 is TGTGCCAGCTACACCGCGGGGGGGAGCTACAATGAGCAGTTCTTC.

J is TRBJ2-5 and V is TRBV12-5, with D hard to call. Germline CDR1 is LGHNT and CDR2 is FRNRAP. Trimming removed 3 bases at V and 4 bases at J, with 9 bases between. The CDR3 runs to 13 residues. The CDR3 DNA reads as TGTGCTAGTGGTTTATCCCCGGGAGAGACCCAGTACTTC. Residues: CASGLSPGETQYF.

V and J are TRBV7-9 and TRBJ2-4; D not resolved. Between the trimmed V and J ends, which lost 1 base and 0 bases, there was a span of 13 bases. The V gene's germline CDR1 is SEHNR and CDR2 FQNEAQ (reference sequence). The CDR3 length is 17 residues. For the CDR3, the DNA is TGTGCCAGCAGCTTAGTTGTGGATATGGCAGCCAAAAACATTCAGTACTTC. Amino acids: CASSLVVDMAAKNIQYF.